These 16 T cell receptor beta chains originate from one sample sequenced in a study of cytomegalovirus exposure and HLA in healthy donors. This PCR relied on a set of 60 Vbeta primers and 13 Jbeta primers. TCRdb's table, derived via immunoSEQ multiplex PCR, lists solely in-frame clones and lacks some. The profile covers 65,000 to 90,000 clones, with over 70% appearing a single time and 3% taken by the ten largest. Sequencing input: PBMCs. The receptors were sampled from a man aged 40-50 years in good health and CMV-seronegative.

This clone was picked up one time. This chain links TRBV7-2 with TRBJ2-5; 8 nucleotides align to TRBD2. Trimming removed 3 bases from V and 5 bases from J; junction bases left unmatched: 5. CDR3 length equals 14 residues. The germline V gene has CDR1 SGHTA and CDR2 FQGNSA. CDR3 amino acids: CASSLAGGRETQYF. For the CDR3, the DNA is TGTGCCAGCAGCTTGGCGGGGGGTCGGGAGACCCAGTACTTC.

This clone was counted a single time. The gene calls are TRBV7-8 and TRBJ1-1, with D unclear. The V gene's germline CDR1 is SGHVS and CDR2 FQNEAQ. V dropped 2 bases and J dropped 1 base, with 5 bases sitting between them. The CDR3 covers 13 residues. The CDR3 DNA sequence: TGTGCCAGCAGCTTAATCGGGAACACTGAAGCTTTCTTT. It is translated as CASSLIGNTEAFF.

CDR3 coding DNA: TGTGCCAGCAGTGAAGGGCGAGGGTTCGGCTATGGCTACACCTTC. Translated: CASSEGRGFGYGYTF. The V and J genes are TRBV6-4 and TRBJ1-2; D unresolved. V was shortened by 3 bases and J by 4 bases, with 15 bases between the two germline ends. Germline lookup yields CDR1 MRHNA and CDR2 SNTAGT. This CDR3 region has 15 residues.

The chain is built from TRBV7-2 and TRBJ2-7, with 13 positions matching TRBD2. The CDR3 is 16 residues long. Germline V gene sequence: CDR1 SGHTA, CDR2 FQGNSA. Trimming cost V 4 bases and J 7 bases; bases outside gene matches: 10. As DNA, the CDR3 is TGTGCCAGCAGCTCTGCGACTAGCGGGGGGACAAGGGAGCAGTACTTC. Translating gives CASSSATSGGTREQYF.

Remarks on this clone: One end of the junction is discordant with germline, which a read error may explain. The chain recombines TRBV5-1 with TRBJ1-2; D remains ambiguous. The V gene's germline CDR1 is SGHRS and CDR2 YFSETQ. This CDR3 region has 14 residues. The CDR3 DNA is TGCGCCAGCAGCTTGGCGGGCAGTGAGGGCCCCTACCCCTTC. Protein sequence: CASSLAGSEGPYPF.

The genes are TRBV7-3 and TRBJ2-1; D uncertain. Germline CDR1 reads SGHTA; CDR2 reads FQGTGA. This CDR3 region has 15 residues. V was shortened by 3 bases and J by 6 bases, with 15 bases between the two germline ends. The CDR3 DNA is TGTGCCAGCAGCTTGAGCGCGTCTAATTTCAATGAGCAGTTCTTC. This codes for CASSLSASNFNEQFF.

V and J are TRBV18 and TRBJ1-2, with TRBD1 matching over 9 bases. V trimming: 2 bases; J trimming: 4 bases; junction bases outside the gene matches: 5. Germline CDR1 reads KGHSH; CDR2 reads LQKENI. The CDR3 covers 15 residues. In DNA, the CDR3 is TGTGCCAGCTCACCAAGGACAGGGGAGTTCTATGGCTACACCTTC. Translated: CASSPRTGEFYGYTF.

This chain links TRBV27 with TRBJ1-4, with a possible D match to TRBD1 (5 bases). This CDR3 has 16 amino acids. Between the trimmed V and J ends, which lost 5 bases and 6 bases, there was a span of 19 bases. Per germline, CDR1 MNHEY and CDR2 SMNVEV (reference sequence). CDR3 DNA: TGTGCCAGCAGTGCTAGGACGGGACGGGGGTATGAAAAACTGTTTTTT. As protein: CASSARTGRGYEKLFF. The complete variable domain, with remaining parts taken from reference TRBV27 and TRBJ1-4, reads EAQVTQNPRYLITVTGKKLTVTCSQNMNHEYMSWYRQDPGLGLRQIYYSMNVEVTDKGDVPEGYKVSRKEKRNFPLILESPSPNQTSLYFCASSARTGRGYEKLFFGSGTQLSVL.

CDR3 nucleotides: TGCAGCGTTGGGGGTCTGGAGGGGACAGCCTCCTACGAGCAGTACTTC. It yields the protein CSVGGLEGTASYEQYF. The chain has TRBV29-1 and TRBJ2-7; TRBD1 might be the D (7 bases). Trimming pared 4 bases from V and 0 bases from J, leaving 19 bases between. CDR1 is SQVTM and CDR2 is ANQGSEA in the germline V gene. The CDR3 runs to 16 residues.

This clone has more than one count but fewer than ten. The chain couples TRBV21-1 to TRBJ1-2; the table's D call, TRBD1, was not checked against the DNA. TRBV21-1 is a pseudogene segment. The length of the CDR3 is 15 residues. Here the CDR3 DNA reads TGTGCCAGCAGCACCCATGGACAGGGTAACTATGGCTACACCTTC. As protein: CASSTHGQGNYGYTF.

This clone has more than one count but fewer than ten. The chain joins TRBV6-5 to TRBJ1-2; D is possibly TRBD1 (6 bases). The germline CDR1 and CDR2 sequences are MNHEY and SVGAGI. The length of the CDR3 is 13 residues. V was pared by 4 bases and J by 7 bases, with 13 bases between. The CDR3 loop is CASSSVGASGYTF. CDR3 coding DNA: TGTGCCAGCAGTTCGGTGGGGGCCTCTGGCTACACCTTC.

Remarks on this clone: The junction departs from germline at one end; a sequencing error may be responsible. J is TRBJ2-7 and V is TRBV7-9, with a weak D call TRBD2 (5 bases). The CDR3 length is 12 residues. Germline loops: CDR1 SEHNR, CDR2 FQNEAQ (reference sequence). DNA of the CDR3: TGTGCCAGCAGCCAAGCGGCCGTTAAGCTGGACTTC. This gives the protein CASSQAAVKLDF.

J is TRBJ1-6 and V is TRBV7-2; D not resolved. CDR3 length: 14 residues. The germline V gene encodes CDR1 SGHTA and CDR2 FQGNSA. V was shortened by 7 bases and J by 7 bases, with 14 bases between the two germline ends. The CDR3 protein is CASTRVGKNSPLHF. CDR3 nucleotide sequence: TGTGCCAGCACGCGGGTAGGAAAGAATTCACCCCTCCACTTT.

The chain joins TRBV30 to TRBJ2-1; tentatively, D is TRBD2 (7 bases). The CDR3 totals 13 residues. Per the germline V gene, CDR1 is GTSNPN and CDR2 is SVGIG (reference sequence). Trimming removed 3 bases at V and 6 bases at J, with 12 bases between. This CDR3 reads CAWSLRGGNEQFF. DNA for the CDR3: TGTGCCTGGAGCCTGAGGGGGGGCAATGAGCAGTTCTTC.

The genes are TRBV2 and TRBJ1-3; 8 bases match TRBD1. With V trimmed by 6 bases and J by 3 bases, 4 bases remained unmatched. This CDR3 contains 14 residues. The germline V gene has CDR1 SNHLY and CDR2 FYNNEI. The CDR3 region has the DNA TGTGCCAGCAGCCTCGGACAGGGTGGAAACACCATATATTTT. Amino acid sequence: CASSLGQGGNTIYF.

The rearrangement links TRBV4-3 to TRBJ1-3; D gene ambiguous. Germline CDR1 is LGHNA and CDR2 is YSLEER. V dropped 5 bases and J dropped 4 bases, with 9 bases sitting between them. CDR3 length: 13 residues. For the CDR3, the DNA is TGCGCCAGCAGCAGTAAAGCGGGAAACACCATATATTTT. Translated, it gives CASSSKAGNTIYF.